These 32 T cell receptor beta chains came from one sample sequenced in a study of T cell responses to AZD1222 COVID-19 vaccine. Repertoires were generated with immunoSEQ multiplex PCR, while TCRdb's copy carries only in-frame clones and drops some. Among roughly 100,000 clones listed, roughly 83% were seen once. The starting material was peripheral blood, obtained on day 0 of AZD1222 vaccination. The receptors originated from an adult in good health.

The chain combines TRBV18 with TRBJ2-2; tentative D call: TRBD2 (5 bases). The CDR3 contains 17 residues. Germline values: CDR1 KGHSH, CDR2 LQKENI. V was cut by 3 bases and J by 7 bases, with 21 bases left in between. CDR3 residues: CASSPTTRIDRGGELFF. The CDR3 nucleotides read TGTGCCAGCTCACCGACCACTAGAATCGATCGTGGCGGGGAGCTGTTTTTT.

The gene calls are TRBV29-1 and TRBJ1-2; the D is unclear. V gave up 6 bases and J gave up 4 bases, with 15 bases separating them. Germline V CDR1 and CDR2: SQVTM, ANQGSEA. The CDR3 extends over 13 amino acids. The CDR3 loop reads CSVETKGSYGYTF. The CDR3 DNA reads as TGCAGCGTGGAGACAAAAGGCTCCTATGGCTACACCTTC.

The chain carries TRBV3-1 (or the pseudogene TRBV3-2) and TRBJ2-3; D not resolved. Trimming pared 6 bases from V and 1 base from J, leaving 17 bases between. Germline-derived CDR1 and CDR2 are LGHDT and YNNKEL (reference sequence). The CDR3 loop spans 16 amino acids. The CDR3 DNA is TGTGCCAGCAGTCCCGAGGCCCCCGCCCGCACAGATACGCAGTATTTT. It translates to CASSPEAPARTDTQYF.

The chain has TRBV6-5 and TRBJ1-5, with D perhaps TRBD1 (5 bases). V lost 7 bases and J lost 1, with 14 bases in between. Germline V gene lookup returns CDR1 MNHEY and CDR2 SVGAGI. The CDR3 has 15 residues. DNA of the CDR3: TGTGCCAGCACCGTTGCTCAGGGAAGCAATCAGCCCCAGCATTTT. This gives the protein CASTVAQGSNQPQHF.

Here the CDR3 DNA reads TGTGCCACCAGCAGAGATACTAGAAGGACCGGGGAGCTGTTTTTT. Protein sequence: CATSRDTRRTGELFF. The rearrangement uses TRBV15 and TRBJ2-2; D perhaps matches TRBD2 (5 bases). V dropped 0 bases and J dropped 5 bases, with 10 bases sitting between them. CDR1 is LNHNV, CDR2 YYDKDF, per germline (reference sequence). The CDR3 contains 15 residues.

The V gene is TRBV9, the J gene TRBJ2-6; 8 nucleotides line up with TRBD2. With V trimmed by 3 bases and J by 0 bases, 8 bases remained unmatched. Per germline, CDR1 SGDLS and CDR2 YYNGEE. The CDR3 is made up of 18 amino acids. CDR3 DNA sequence: TGTGCCAGCAGCGATCGGGCGGGAGGTTCCTCTGGGGCCAACGTCCTGACTTTC. This sequence encodes CASSDRAGGSSGANVLTF.

The chain combines TRBV7-8 with TRBJ2-2, with D hard to call. The CDR3 is 14 residues long. In germline, CDR1 is SGHVS, CDR2 FQNEAQ. Trimming shortened V by 5 bases and J by 6 bases, and 13 bases separated the two germline ends. The chain's CDR3 is CASSPEWWSGELFF. The CDR3 DNA follows: TGTGCCAGCAGCCCGGAGTGGTGGTCCGGGGAGCTGTTTTTT.

The chain joins TRBV5-1 to TRBJ2-6, with D possibly being TRBD1 (6 bases). V lost 4 bases, J lost 1 base, and 9 bases lay in between. Germline V gives CDR1 SGHRS, CDR2 YFSETQ. The CDR3 covers 15 residues. CDR3 in DNA: TGCGCCAGCAGCGTACAGGGATCTGGGGCCAACGTCCTGACTTTC. Its protein is CASSVQGSGANVLTF. The variable domain in full, with the rest retrieved from reference TRBV5-1 and TRBJ2-6, is KAGVTQTPRYLIKTRGQQVTLSCSPISGHRSVSWYQQTPGQGLQFLFEYFSETQRNKGNFPGRFSGRQFSNSRSEMNVSTLELGDSALYLCASSVQGSGANVLTFGAGSRLTVL.

This chain joins TRBV7-9 and TRBJ2-5; unclear D gene. V was shortened by 5 bases and J by 5 bases, with 15 bases between the two germline ends. This CDR3 has 14 residues. Germline CDR1 and CDR2: SEHNR and FQNEAQ (reference sequence). CDR3 DNA: TGTGCCAGCAGCAGACGGTCCATAGGCGAGACCCAGTACTTC. The encoded protein is CASSRRSIGETQYF.

The chain uses TRBV6-5 and TRBJ1-2; 7 bases fit TRBD1. The V gene's germline CDR1 is MNHEY and CDR2 SVGAGI. The length of the CDR3 is 15 residues. The V segment lost 2 bases and the J segment 6 bases; nucleotides outside the gene matches: 9. The CDR3 here is CASSYNGRGRNGYTF. CDR3 DNA sequence: TGTGCCAGCAGTTACAATGGCAGGGGGAGGAATGGCTACACCTTC.

V is TRBV28 and J is TRBJ2-7, with 9 bases fitting TRBD1. The junction had 2 bases not matched to a gene; V was cut back by 5 bases and J by 3 bases. The CDR3 is 13 residues long. Germline assignment: CDR1 MDHEN and CDR2 SYDVKM. CDR3 bases: TGTGCCAGCAGTCAGGGACAGGGCTACGAGCAGTACTTC. Translation gives CASSQGQGYEQYF.

The chain combines TRBV27 with TRBJ1-6; no clear D. V gave up 3 bases and J gave up 4 bases, with 10 bases separating them. The germline CDR1 and CDR2 sequences are MNHEY and SMNVEV (reference sequence). The CDR3 is 15 amino acids. The CDR3 is CASSLTLTYNSPLHF. CDR3 nucleotide sequence: TGTGCCAGCAGTTTGACCCTGACTTATAATTCACCCCTCCACTTT.

The chain uses TRBV11-3 and TRBJ2-1; D might be TRBD2 (6 bases). Germline values: CDR1 SGHNT, CDR2 YENEEA. The CDR3 sequence is 16 residues long. V was trimmed by 4 bases and J by 6 bases, leaving 19 bases between them. In nucleotides, the CDR3 is TGTGCCAGCAGCTCCCGCTATACGGGAGTAGCCAATGAGCAGTTCTTC. Translating gives CASSSRYTGVANEQFF.

The chain carries TRBV9 and TRBJ1-1; TRBD1 matches 7 bases. Per the germline V gene, CDR1 is SGDLS and CDR2 is YYNGEE. The CDR3 runs to 13 residues. The ends lost 0 bases at V and 11 bases at J; junction bases unmatched: 7. The CDR3 here is CASSVGQGGSAFF. CDR3 nucleotide sequence: TGTGCCAGCAGCGTAGGACAGGGCGGGTCGGCTTTCTTT.

The chain links TRBV7-9 to TRBJ2-7; 9 bases agree with TRBD1. Germline lookup yields CDR1 SEHNR and CDR2 FQNEAQ (reference sequence). CDR3 size: 14 residues. With 2 bases clipped from V and 3 bases from J, the junction kept 2 bases outside the gene matches. The CDR3 loop is CASSLTGGIYEQYF. As DNA, the CDR3 is TGTGCCAGCAGCTTAACAGGGGGCATCTACGAGCAGTACTTC.

This clone was detected a few times. The chain recombines TRBV5-5 with TRBJ2-5, with D possibly matching TRBD1 (5 bases). CDR1 is SGHKS, CDR2 YYEKEE, per germline (reference sequence). The V end was cut by 4 bases, the J end by 1 base, with 17 bases between. The CDR3 extends over 16 amino acids. CDR3 protein: CASSQSQAGRQETQYF. CDR3 bases: TGTGCCAGCAGCCAGTCACAGGCAGGTCGCCAAGAGACCCAGTACTTC.

The rearrangement links TRBV7-9 to TRBJ2-7; D is ambiguous. CDR3 length: 12 amino acids. Trimming cost V 1 base and J 6 bases, with 7 bases left between them. From germline, CDR1 is SEHNR and CDR2 FQNEAQ (reference sequence). CDR3 residues: CASSLGYGEQYV. The CDR3, as DNA: TGTGCCAGCAGCTTAGGGTATGGCGAGCAGTACGTC.

The DNA of the CDR3 is TGTGCCAGCAGCCGGACTACCCAAGAGACCCAGTACTTC. It translates to CASSRTTQETQYF. This chain links TRBV7-9 with TRBJ2-5; the D gene is possibly TRBD2 (6 bases). Germline loops: CDR1 SEHNR, CDR2 FQNEAQ (reference sequence). Trimming shortened V by 5 bases and J by 1 base, and 8 bases separated the two germline ends. CDR3 size: 13 residues.

CDR3 in amino acids: CASSVRDRPLYGYTF. In nucleotides, the CDR3 is TGTGCCAGCAGCGTCCGGGACCGACCCCTCTATGGCTACACCTTC. J is TRBJ1-2 and V is TRBV5-6; tentative D call: TRBD1 (5 bases). The V gene lost 4 bases and the J gene lost 4 bases, with 17 bases spanning the gap. In germline, CDR1 is SGHDT, CDR2 YYEEEE. CDR3 length equals 15 residues. Complete variable domain (other parts from reference TRBV5-6 and TRBJ1-2): DAGVTQSPTHLIKTRGQQVTLRCSPKSGHDTVSWYQQALGQGPQFIFQYYEEEERQRGNFPDRFSGHQFPNYSSELNVNALLLGDSALYLCASSVRDRPLYGYTFGSGTRLTVV.

The rearrangement links TRBV19 to TRBJ1-1; a weak D match, TRBD1 (6 bases). V lost 3 bases to trimming and J lost 1 base, with 6 bases between them. There are 13 residues in the CDR3. CDR1 and CDR2 from the germline V gene are LNHDA and SQIVND (reference sequence). CDR3 residues: CASSMTGNTEAFF. CDR3 in DNA: TGTGCCAGTAGTATGACAGGGAACACTGAAGCTTTCTTT.

This CDR3 is CASSAVAGNTGELFF. The CDR3 DNA reads as TGTGCCAGCAGCGCCGTGGCGGGGAACACCGGGGAGCTGTTTTTT. This chain joins TRBV5-6 and TRBJ2-2; the D gene is possibly TRBD2 (5 bases). Germline CDR1 reads SGHDT; CDR2 reads YYEEEE. V was pared by 4 bases and J by 1 base, with 11 bases between. The length of the CDR3 is 15 residues.

The rearrangement joins TRBV9 to TRBJ2-3; possibly TRBD1 for D (6 bases). This CDR3 has 18 amino acids. Germline CDR1 is SGDLS and CDR2 is YYNGEE. V shed 0 bases and J shed 5 bases, with 22 bases lying between them. This chain's CDR3 is CASSVGTRAGTMEDTQYF. The CDR3 DNA follows: TGTGCCAGCAGCGTAGGAACCCGGGCCGGGACAATGGAAGATACGCAGTATTTT.

This rearrangement joins TRBV5-1 to TRBJ2-6; D might be TRBD1 (5 bases). The length of the CDR3 is 17 residues. The V gene's germline CDR1 is SGHRS and CDR2 YFSETQ. V lost 5 bases, J lost 0 bases, and 15 bases lay in between. The DNA of the CDR3 is TGCGCCAGCAGTAACCGAGACAGTTACTCTGGGGCCAACGTCCTGACTTTC. Translated: CASSNRDSYSGANVLTF.

The chain recombines TRBV3-1 (or the pseudogene TRBV3-2) with TRBJ2-7; TRBD1 is a possible D gene (5 bases). Trimming took 1 base from V and 2 from J, leaving 12 bases between them. Germline CDR1 reads LGHDT; CDR2 reads YNNKEL (reference sequence). CDR3 length equals 15 residues. For the CDR3, the DNA is TGTGCCAGCAGCCAAGCGCGGCCAGGGCCCTACGAGCAGTACTTC. Translated: CASSQARPGPYEQYF.

J is TRBJ1-1 and V is TRBV7-6; D is ambiguous. Trimming shortened V by 5 bases and J by 8 bases, and 12 bases separated the two germline ends. The CDR3 is 12 residues long. From germline, CDR1 is SGHVS and CDR2 FNYEAQ. CDR3 sequence reads: CASSPAGGEAFF. The CDR3 DNA follows: TGTGCCAGCAGCCCAGCCGGCGGAGAAGCTTTCTTT.

This chain joins TRBV18 and TRBJ1-2, with 7 bases lining up with TRBD1. The CDR3 extends over 14 amino acids. Germline V lookup: CDR1 KGHSH, CDR2 LQKENI. V shed 5 bases and J 8 bases; nucleotides not matched to a gene: 11. The CDR3 sequence is CASSSQGQSSGYTF. CDR3 DNA sequence: TGTGCCAGCTCATCCCAGGGACAGAGTAGCGGCTACACCTTC.

This clone came up once. The chain combines TRBV4-3 with TRBJ1-2; D is perhaps TRBD1 (6 bases). Trimming pared 1 base from V and 2 bases from J, leaving 11 bases between. Germline CDR1 and CDR2: LGHNA and YSLEER. The CDR3 loop spans 15 amino acids. The CDR3 DNA reads TGCGCCAGCAGCCAAGCAGGGGCGTACAACTATGGCTACACCTTC. It is translated as CASSQAGAYNYGYTF.

The V and J genes are TRBV10-3 and TRBJ2-5; 13 bases agree with TRBD2. Germline trimming cut 0 bases from V and 7 bases from J; bases unmatched to any gene: 17. Germline-derived CDR1 and CDR2 are ENHRY and SYGVKD. This CDR3 spans 20 amino acids. In DNA, the CDR3 is TGTGCCATCAGTGAGTCCGCATCAACACAACTAGCGGGAGGGCCCGGGACCCAGTACTTC. It is translated as CAISESASTQLAGGPGTQYF.

The J gene is TRBJ1-3, the V gene TRBV21-1. TRBV21-1 is reported as a pseudogene. This CDR3 has 16 amino acids. The CDR3 DNA reads as TGTGCCAGCAGCTACGGATCGTCTATGTTTCGAAACACCATATATTTT. Translated, it gives CASSYGSSMFRNTIYF.

This chain links TRBV5-1 with TRBJ2-5, with D uncertain. Germline values: CDR1 SGHRS, CDR2 YFSETQ. V lost 0 bases, J lost 1 base, and 4 bases lay in between. This CDR3 comprises 13 residues. CDR3 nucleotide sequence: TGCGCCAGCAGCTTGGGAACCCAAGAGACCCAGTACTTC. It specifies CASSLGTQETQYF.

The gene calls are TRBV7-8 and TRBJ1-1; D remains ambiguous. CDR1 is SGHVS, CDR2 FQNEAQ, per germline. The V and J ends lost 1 base and 5 bases respectively, with 8 bases between them. The CDR3 loop spans 13 amino acids. CDR3 DNA: TGTGCCAGCAGCTTAGATCTCAGAACTGAAGCTTTCTTT. It specifies CASSLDLRTEAFF.

V usage is TRBV7-2 and J usage is TRBJ1-5, with 7 bases lining up with TRBD1. J gave up 5 bases and V 1 base, and 14 bases lay outside the gene matches. The CDR3 has 18 residues. The germline gives CDR1 SGHTA, CDR2 FQGNSA. The CDR3, as DNA: TGTGCCAGCAGCTTAGTCACCCTCTCGGACAGGCGTGATCAGCCCCAGCATTTT. Translation gives CASSLVTLSDRRDQPQHF.